What follows is one T cell receptor beta chain and its context. Its specific antigen is unknown. No much larger clonotype is one base removed from it; base qualities were not supplied. The record originates from a study of control samples from healthy donors and cancer patients (TCRdb year 2020). Taken from cysteine to phenylalanine, the CDR3 has 16 residues. The CDR3 DNA has 48 bases and is translated from base 1. V has 4 bases trimmed and J has 10 bases trimmed; junction bases matching no gene number 12. In the germline V gene, CDR1 corresponds to SGHTA and CDR2 to FQGNSA. Libraries were built with the immunoSEQ multiplex PCR assay. Sourced from immuneACCESS, this table was stored by TCRdb with only in-frame sequences that have V and J called. A share of the clones is absent; for the studies checked, an unresolved V gene accounts for under half, and the remainder has no known explanation. This sample comprises about 140,000 clones, about 90% of them detected only once. Of the sample, approximately 1.7% falls within the top ten clones.

The chain was built from TRBV7-2 and TRBJ2-1; TRBD2 aligns with 11 central bases. Sequenced: blood. The origin of this receptor is a man aged 18-30 years in good health. The sequence in DNA is TGTGCCAGCAGCTCTTCTACTAGCGGGGGAAAGGGGGAGCAGTTCTTC. It codes for CASSSSTSGGKGEQFF.